Below are 25 T cell receptor beta chains sequenced from a single sample in a study of graft-versus-host responses after intestinal transplantation. The antigens these receptors bind are not known. Assay: immunoSEQ multiplex PCR; the TCRdb copy retains only in-frame clones and omits some. Among tens of thousands of clones listed, 85% to 95% were seen once. Sequences were derived from unstimulated CD8+ T cells sorted from spleen or lymph node cells, sampled before intestinal transplant. Receptors originate from a human donor who received an intestinal transplant.

A few counts support this clone. This sequence joins TRBV27 and TRBJ1-3, with D possibly matching TRBD1 (5 bases). Germline CDR1 MNHEY, CDR2 SMNVEV (reference sequence). The V end was cut by 5 bases, the J end by 6 bases, with 11 bases between. This CDR3 contains 13 residues. The CDR3 protein is CASSPAGANTIYF. CDR3 sequence (DNA): TGTGCCAGCAGTCCTGCTGGGGCAAACACCATATATTTT.

J is TRBJ1-4 and V is TRBV7-8; 9 bases match TRBD1. Germline assignment: CDR1 SGHVS and CDR2 FQNEAQ. The CDR3 contains 15 residues. The junction had 7 bases not matched to a gene; V was cut back by 4 bases and J by 7 bases. This CDR3 reads CASSSNRGQGEKLFF. In DNA form, the CDR3 reads TGTGCCAGCAGCTCGAACAGGGGGCAGGGTGAAAAACTGTTTTTT.

The chain joins TRBV30 to TRBJ1-3; D not certain. CDR3 size: 13 residues. Looked up from germline, CDR1 is GTSNPN and CDR2 is SVGIG (reference sequence). V was clipped by 4 bases and J by 0 bases, with 7 bases between them. CDR3 bases: TGTGCCTGGACGTACGGCTCTGGAAACACCATATATTTT. Translating it yields CAWTYGSGNTIYF.

The DNA for the CDR3 is TGTGCCAGCAGTTGGAGCACCTATAATTCACCCCTCCACTTT. This translates into CASSWSTYNSPLHF. The V call is TRBV6-6, the J call TRBJ1-6; no definite D call. The ends were cut back, 4 bases at V and 2 bases at J, with 6 bases in the middle. Looked up from germline, CDR1 is MNHNY and CDR2 is SVGAGI (reference sequence). The CDR3 extends over 14 amino acids.

The V gene is TRBV29-1, the J gene TRBJ2-1; D not certain. Germline values: CDR1 SQVTM, CDR2 ANQGSEA. The V gene lost 7 bases and the J gene lost 0 bases, with 16 bases spanning the gap. The CDR3 runs to 15 residues. CDR3 in amino acids: CSGVGRSPSYNEQFF. CDR3 in DNA: TGCAGCGGCGTGGGCCGGTCCCCCTCCTACAATGAGCAGTTCTTC.

J is TRBJ2-1 and V is TRBV27; TRBD2 matches 8 bases. Germline loops: CDR1 MNHEY, CDR2 SMNVEV (reference sequence). V lost 3 bases, J lost 0 bases, and 10 bases stayed unmatched. There are 18 residues in the CDR3. The DNA of the CDR3 is TGTGCCAGCAGTTTGGATCCGGCGGGAGGTGGCTCCTACAATGAGCAGTTCTTC. Its protein is CASSLDPAGGGSYNEQFF.

The V call is TRBV30, the J call TRBJ2-2; 9 bases are a match to TRBD2. Per germline, CDR1 GTSNPN and CDR2 SVGIG (reference sequence). The CDR3 is 16 residues long. V lost 6 bases to trimming and J lost 0 bases; unmatched junction nucleotides: 8. The CDR3 here is CACLRRLAANTGELFF. In DNA, the CDR3 is TGTGCCTGCCTCCGACGACTAGCGGCGAACACCGGGGAGCTGTTTTTT.

The chain couples TRBV4-1 to TRBJ2-7, with TRBD1 matching over 11 bases. The V and J ends lost 1 base and 3 bases, in that order; junction bases with no gene match: 2. Germline V gene data show CDR1 as MGHRA and CDR2 as YSYEKL. The CDR3 extends over 15 amino acids. The CDR3 coding sequence is TGCGCCAGCAGCCAAGTGGGGACAGGGGGCTACGAGCAGTACTTC. It translates to CASSQVGTGGYEQYF.

The V and J genes are TRBV9 and TRBJ2-3; D is possibly TRBD2 (6 bases). Germline V CDR1 and CDR2: SGDLS, YYNGEE. The ends were cut back, 4 bases at V and 8 bases at J, with 14 bases in the middle. This CDR3 is 13 amino acids long. CDR3 amino acids: CASSPRWEATQYF. The DNA of the CDR3 is TGTGCCAGCAGCCCCCGGTGGGAGGCTACGCAGTATTTT.

This clone is a singleton in its sample. This chain joins TRBV5-4 and TRBJ1-5; D ambiguous. With 3 bases removed from V and 4 bases from J, the gap between germline ends came to 8 bases. The V gene's germline CDR1 is SGHNT and CDR2 YYREEE (reference sequence). This CDR3 has 13 residues. DNA of the CDR3: TGTGCCAGCAGCTCTGGAGGTAATCAGCCCCAGCATTTT. Translated: CASSSGGNQPQHF.

V is TRBV6-1 and J is TRBJ2-1; tentatively, D is TRBD2 (5 bases). Germline V gene data show CDR1 as MNHNS and CDR2 as SASEGT. The germline V and J ends were trimmed by 8 bases and 6 bases, with 14 bases remaining between them. The CDR3 has 13 amino acids. CDR3 amino acids: CASAPGIPNEQFF. The CDR3 coding sequence is TGTGCCAGCGCACCCGGGATTCCCAATGAGCAGTTCTTC.

The chain employs TRBV7-2 and TRBJ2-1; 10 bases fit TRBD2. This CDR3 contains 15 residues. From germline, CDR1 is SGHTA and CDR2 FQGNSA. V shed 2 bases and J 4 bases; nucleotides not matched to a gene: 2. Written as DNA, the CDR3 is TGTGCCAGCAGCTTATTAGCGGGGGGATACAATGAGCAGTTCTTC. It translates to CASSLLAGGYNEQFF.

A few counts support this clone. This chain uses TRBV19 with TRBJ1-3; D not certain. In germline, CDR1 is LNHDA, CDR2 SQIVND (reference sequence). The CDR3 totals 15 residues. Deletions cut 3 bases from V and 0 bases from J, with 9 bases between. The CDR3 here is CASSIVSGSGNTIYF. The CDR3 DNA reads TGTGCCAGTAGTATTGTTTCGGGCTCTGGAAACACCATATATTTT.

CDR3 amino acids: CASSVGRGWDEQFF. CDR3 nucleotides: TGTGCCAGCAGCGTAGGGCGGGGTTGGGATGAGCAGTTCTTC. V is TRBV9 and J is TRBJ2-1, with D possibly matching TRBD2 (6 bases). Germline assignment: CDR1 SGDLS and CDR2 YYNGEE. V lost 0 bases and J 8 bases, leaving 12 bases between the germline ends. This CDR3 region has 14 residues.

The rearrangement joins TRBV6-6 to TRBJ2-7; TRBD1 matches at 7 bases. The CDR3 consists of 14 residues. The J segment lost 4 bases and the V segment lost 7 bases, leaving 10 bases of the junction unmatched. The V gene's germline CDR1 is MNHNY and CDR2 SVGAGI (reference sequence). This chain's CDR3 is CASTADRALYEQYF. The CDR3 DNA is TGTGCCAGCACCGCCGACAGGGCGCTTTACGAGCAGTACTTC.

The rearrangement links TRBV21-1 to TRBJ2-7; no check of the table's D call, TRBD1, against the DNA was made. TRBV21-1 is a recognized pseudogene. The length of the CDR3 is 15 residues. The CDR3 reads CATPGTQRASGEQYF. The DNA of the CDR3 is TGTGCCACCCCGGGGACACAAAGGGCCTCGGGGGAGCAGTACTTC.

The chain joins TRBV11-3 to TRBJ2-1; D might be TRBD1 (5 bases). Germline V CDR1 and CDR2: SGHNT, YENEEA. Deletions cut 2 bases from V and 4 bases from J, with 9 bases between. The CDR3 is made up of 14 amino acids. The CDR3 sequence is CASSLNRWYNEQFF. The DNA for the CDR3 is TGTGCCAGCAGCTTAAACAGGTGGTACAATGAGCAGTTCTTC.

The chain has TRBV4-1 and TRBJ1-5, with no clear D. The V gene's germline CDR1 is MGHRA and CDR2 YSYEKL. The CDR3 is made up of 17 amino acids. Trimming left V 0 bases short and J 3 bases short, with 15 bases between. CDR3 residues: CASSQELNNPLNQPQHF. In nucleotides, the CDR3 is TGCGCCAGCAGCCAAGAATTAAATAATCCCCTCAATCAGCCCCAGCATTTT.

The rearrangement joins TRBV19 to TRBJ2-7, with TRBD2 identical over 9 bases. There are 14 residues in the CDR3. Germline values: CDR1 LNHDA, CDR2 SQIVND (reference sequence). V lost 8 bases, J lost 5 bases, and 10 bases stayed unmatched. Here the CDR3 reads CASDSGGAFNEQYF. CDR3 coding DNA: TGTGCCAGTGATAGCGGGGGCGCCTTTAACGAGCAGTACTTC.

The gene calls are TRBV30 and TRBJ2-7, with D maybe TRBD1 (6 bases). The CDR3 extends over 13 amino acids. V was pared by 3 bases and J by 4 bases, with 13 bases between. CDR1 and CDR2 from the germline V gene are GTSNPN and SVGIG (reference sequence). This chain's CDR3 is CAWSPTTGYEQYF. CDR3 bases: TGTGCCTGGAGCCCGACGACAGGTTACGAGCAGTACTTC. The variable domain in full, with the rest retrieved from reference TRBV30 and TRBJ2-7, is SQTIHQWPATLVQPVGSPLSLECTVEGTSNPNLYWYRQAAGRGLQLLFYSVGIGQISSEVPQNLSASRPQDRQFILSSKKLLLSDSGFYLCAWSPTTGYEQYFGPGTRLTVT.

The chain couples TRBV30 to TRBJ2-7; no firm D call. From germline, CDR1 is GTSNPN and CDR2 SVGIG (reference sequence). V was trimmed by 1 base and J by 2 bases, leaving 6 bases between them. The CDR3 covers 12 residues. CDR3: CAWSGTAYEQYF. CDR3 in DNA: TGTGCCTGGAGTGGCACTGCCTACGAGCAGTACTTC.

The V call is TRBV6-1, the J call TRBJ1-2; 11 bases fit TRBD1. CDR3 length equals 13 residues. Germline CDR1 reads MNHNS; CDR2 reads SASEGT. The ends lost 6 bases at V and 5 bases at J; junction bases unmatched: 2. CDR3 DNA sequence: TGTGCCAGCAGGGACAGGGGGCTGTATGGCTACACCTTC. Translation: CASRDRGLYGYTF.

The gene calls are TRBV30 and TRBJ1-1; a weak D match, TRBD1 (5 bases). This CDR3 has 12 residues. Germline V gives CDR1 GTSNPN, CDR2 SVGIG (reference sequence). Trimming took off 5 bases at V and 2 bases at J, with 9 bases between the two ends. CDR3 bases: TGTGCCTGGGGGGCCGGTAACACTGAAGCTTTCTTT. Residues: CAWGAGNTEAFF.

The CDR3 region is CASSSTPDRELVYGYTF. DNA for the CDR3: TGTGCCAGCAGCTCGACACCGGACAGGGAACTTGTCTATGGCTACACCTTC. This chain uses TRBV5-5 with TRBJ1-2; 8 bases are a match to TRBD1. With 3 bases clipped from V and 4 bases from J, the junction kept 14 bases outside the gene matches. Germline CDR1 reads SGHKS; CDR2 reads YYEKEE (reference sequence). CDR3 length equals 17 residues.

The chain links TRBV4-1 to TRBJ2-7, with 8 bases identical to TRBD2. V gave up 5 bases and J gave up 3 bases; unmatched junction bases: 9. The CDR3 is 15 residues long. Germline V gives CDR1 MGHRA, CDR2 YSYEKL. CDR3: CASSGLSGSVYEQYF. The CDR3 DNA follows: TGCGCCAGCAGCGGTCTAAGCGGGAGTGTCTACGAGCAGTACTTC.